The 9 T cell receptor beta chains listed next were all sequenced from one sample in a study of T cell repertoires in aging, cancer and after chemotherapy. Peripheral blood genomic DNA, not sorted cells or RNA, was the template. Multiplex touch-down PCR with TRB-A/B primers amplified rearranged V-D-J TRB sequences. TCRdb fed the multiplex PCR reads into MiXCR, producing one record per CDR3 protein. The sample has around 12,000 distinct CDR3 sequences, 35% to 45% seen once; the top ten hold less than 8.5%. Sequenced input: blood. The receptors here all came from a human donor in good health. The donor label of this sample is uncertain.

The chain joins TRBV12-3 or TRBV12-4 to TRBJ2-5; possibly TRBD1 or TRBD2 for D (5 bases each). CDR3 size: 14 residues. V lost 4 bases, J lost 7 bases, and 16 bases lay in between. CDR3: CASSSGALIGTQYF. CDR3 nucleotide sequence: TGTGCCAGCAGTTCCGGGGCCTTAATTGGGACCCAGTACTTC.

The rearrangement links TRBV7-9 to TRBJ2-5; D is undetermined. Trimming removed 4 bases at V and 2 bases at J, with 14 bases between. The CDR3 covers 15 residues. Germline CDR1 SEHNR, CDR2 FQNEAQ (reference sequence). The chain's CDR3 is CASSSRSSRQETQYF. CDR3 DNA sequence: TGTGCCAGCAGCTCACGATCCTCCCGGCAAGAGACCCAGTACTTC. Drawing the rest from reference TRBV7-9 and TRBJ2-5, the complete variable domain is DTGVSQNPRHKITKRGQNVTFRCDPISEHNRLYWYRQTLGQGPEFLTYFQNEAQLEKSRLLSDRFSAERPKGSFSTLEIQRTEQGDSAMYLCASSSRSSRQETQYFGPGTRLLVL.

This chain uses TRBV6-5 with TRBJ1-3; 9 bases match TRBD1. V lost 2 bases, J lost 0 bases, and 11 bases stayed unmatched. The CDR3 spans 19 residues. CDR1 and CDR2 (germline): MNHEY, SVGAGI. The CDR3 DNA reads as TGTGCCAGCAGTTACCAAGCCGGGACAGGGTCAGTCTCTGGAAACACCATATATTTT. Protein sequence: CASSYQAGTGSVSGNTIYF.

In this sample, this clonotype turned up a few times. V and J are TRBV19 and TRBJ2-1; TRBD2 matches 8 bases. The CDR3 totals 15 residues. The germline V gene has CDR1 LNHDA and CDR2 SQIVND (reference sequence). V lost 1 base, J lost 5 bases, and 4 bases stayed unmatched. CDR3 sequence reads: CASSIAGGPHNEQFF. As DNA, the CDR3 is TGTGCCAGTAGTATAGCGGGAGGGCCCCACAATGAGCAGTTCTTC.

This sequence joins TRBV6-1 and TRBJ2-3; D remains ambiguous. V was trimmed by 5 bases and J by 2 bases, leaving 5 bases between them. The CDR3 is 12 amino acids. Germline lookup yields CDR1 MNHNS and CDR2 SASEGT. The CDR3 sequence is CASSSTTDTQYF. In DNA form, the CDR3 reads TGTGCCAGCAGTTCCACCACAGATACGCAGTATTTT.

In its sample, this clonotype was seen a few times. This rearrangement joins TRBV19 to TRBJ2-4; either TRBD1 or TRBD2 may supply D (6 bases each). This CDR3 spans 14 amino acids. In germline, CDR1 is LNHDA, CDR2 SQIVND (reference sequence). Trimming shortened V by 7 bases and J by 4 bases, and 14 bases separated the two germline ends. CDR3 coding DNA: TGTGCCAGTAACGCCGGGGGCCGGAAAAACATTCAGTACTTC. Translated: CASNAGGRKNIQYF.

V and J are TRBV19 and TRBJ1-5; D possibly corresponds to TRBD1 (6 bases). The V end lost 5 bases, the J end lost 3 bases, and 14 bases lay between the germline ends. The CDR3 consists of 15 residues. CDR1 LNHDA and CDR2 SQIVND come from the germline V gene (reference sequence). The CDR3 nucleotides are TGTGCCAGTAGTCTTTTACAGGGACACAATCAGCCCCAGCATTTT. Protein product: CASSLLQGHNQPQHF.

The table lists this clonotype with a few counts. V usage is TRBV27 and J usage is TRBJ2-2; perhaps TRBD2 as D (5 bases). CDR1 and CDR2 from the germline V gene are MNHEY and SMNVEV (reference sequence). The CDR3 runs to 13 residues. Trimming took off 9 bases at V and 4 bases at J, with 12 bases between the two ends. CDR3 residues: CASTVRGTGELFF. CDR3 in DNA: TGTGCCAGTACTGTCCGGGGCACCGGGGAGCTGTTTTTT.

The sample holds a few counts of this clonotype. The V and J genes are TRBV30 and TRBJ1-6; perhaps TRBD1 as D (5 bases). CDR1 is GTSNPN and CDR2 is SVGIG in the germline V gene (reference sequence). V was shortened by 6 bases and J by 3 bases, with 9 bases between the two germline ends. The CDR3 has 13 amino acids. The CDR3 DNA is TGTGCCTGCCAGGGCGGCTATAATTCACCCCTCCACTTT. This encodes CACQGGYNSPLHF. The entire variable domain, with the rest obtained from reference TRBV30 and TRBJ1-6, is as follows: SQTIHQWPATLVQPVGSPLSLECTVEGTSNPNLYWYRQAAGRGLQLLFYSVGIGQISSEVPQNLSASRPQDRQFILSSKKLLLSDSGFYLCACQGGYNSPLHFGNGTRLTVT.